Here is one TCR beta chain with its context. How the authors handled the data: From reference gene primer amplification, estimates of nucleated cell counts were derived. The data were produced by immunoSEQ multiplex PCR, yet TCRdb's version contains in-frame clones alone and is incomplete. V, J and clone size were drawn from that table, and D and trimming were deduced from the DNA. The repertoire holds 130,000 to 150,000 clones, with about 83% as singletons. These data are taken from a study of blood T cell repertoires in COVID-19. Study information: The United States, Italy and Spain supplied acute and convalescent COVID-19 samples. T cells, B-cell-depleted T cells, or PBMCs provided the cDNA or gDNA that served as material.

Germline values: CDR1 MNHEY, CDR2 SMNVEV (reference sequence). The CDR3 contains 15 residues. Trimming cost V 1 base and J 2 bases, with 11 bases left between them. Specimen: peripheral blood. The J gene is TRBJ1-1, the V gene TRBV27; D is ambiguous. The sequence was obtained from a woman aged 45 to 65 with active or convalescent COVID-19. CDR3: CASSLFSGKNTEAFF. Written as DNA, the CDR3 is TGTGCCAGCAGTTTATTTAGCGGGAAAAACACTGAAGCTTTCTTT.